One and the same sample provided the 20 T cell receptor beta chains below, sequenced in a study of relationships among human T cell subsets. From mRNA, alpha and beta CDR3 regions were amplified using semiquantitative ARM-PCR. Exponential amplification used communal superprimers after tagged nested gene-specific primers in ARM-PCR. A single record per CDR3 protein comes from TCRdb applying MiXCR to the multiplex PCR reads. The data hold a few thousand distinct CDR3 sequences, with around 75% observed a single time. The sequenced sample was total T cells sorted from blood. These receptors all come from a man aged 35-49 years in good health.

The rearrangement uses TRBV5-1 and TRBJ2-1; D perhaps matches TRBD1 (6 bases). Germline CDR1 and CDR2: SGHRS and YFSETQ. The CDR3 has 16 residues. The V end lost 0 bases, the J end lost 2 bases, and 12 bases lay between the germline ends. CDR3 sequence: CASSLVARTAYNEQFF. The CDR3 DNA sequence: TGCGCCAGCAGCTTGGTTGCTCGGACAGCCTACAATGAGCAGTTCTTC. The full variable domain, completed using reference TRBV5-1 and TRBJ2-1, is KAGVTQTPRYLIKTRGQQVTLSCSPISGHRSVSWYQQTPGQGLQFLFEYFSETQRNKGNFPGRFSGRQFSNSRSEMNVSTLELGDSALYLCASSLVARTAYNEQFFGPGTRLTVL.

For the CDR3, the DNA is TGTGCCAGCAGTTGGTCGGGGTTTGAGACCCAGTACTTC. Its translation is CASSWSGFETQYF. This chain joins TRBV12-3 or TRBV12-4 and TRBJ2-5; D might be TRBD2 (5 bases). The length of the CDR3 is 13 residues. Trimming stripped 4 bases from V and 5 bases from J, with 11 bases between.

The chain is built from TRBV28 and TRBJ1-5, with TRBD1 matching over 10 bases. This CDR3 has 14 amino acids. V shed 6 bases and J 6 bases; nucleotides not matched to a gene: 5. Germline V lookup: CDR1 MDHEN, CDR2 SYDVKM. The CDR3 here is CASSSDRGLQPQHF. The CDR3 DNA follows: TGTGCCAGCAGCTCCGACAGGGGGCTTCAGCCCCAGCATTTT.

The J gene is TRBJ2-1, the V gene TRBV29-1; D unclear. Trimming removed 6 bases from V and 6 bases from J, with 12 bases in between. This CDR3 contains 12 residues. CDR1 and CDR2 from the germline V gene are SQVTM and ANQGSEA. CDR3 in DNA: TGCAGCGTCACCGGTCTCCGCAATGAGCAGTTCTTC. Translated: CSVTGLRNEQFF.

This chain joins TRBV11-1 and TRBJ2-5; TRBD2 aligns across 12 bases. This CDR3 has 16 residues. V lost 4 bases, J lost 1 base, and 4 bases stayed unmatched. Germline V gene lookup returns CDR1 SGHAT and CDR2 FQDESV (reference sequence). As DNA, the CDR3 is TGTGCCAGCAGCTCGGGACTAGCGGGTTTCCAAGAGACCCAGTACTTC. Its translation is CASSSGLAGFQETQYF.

The chain recombines TRBV5-1 with TRBJ2-3; TRBD2 matches 12 bases. Germline CDR1 reads SGHRS; CDR2 reads YFSETQ. This CDR3 contains 16 residues. J was trimmed by 4 bases and V by 3 bases; bases with no gene match: 6. This chain's CDR3 is CASSSTSGSRPDTQYF. The CDR3 coding sequence is TGCGCCAGCAGCTCGACTAGCGGGAGCCGGCCAGATACGCAGTATTTT.

The V call is TRBV30, the J call TRBJ1-1; no clear D gene. Germline V CDR1 and CDR2: GTSNPN, SVGIG (reference sequence). Trimming stripped 4 bases from V and 7 bases from J, with 16 bases between. This CDR3 comprises 13 residues. CDR3 sequence reads: CAWNRLDGLEAFF. CDR3 nucleotides: TGTGCCTGGAATCGCCTCGACGGACTTGAAGCTTTCTTT. Using reference TRBV30 and TRBJ1-1 for the parts outside the CDR3, the full variable domain is SQTIHQWPATLVQPVGSPLSLECTVEGTSNPNLYWYRQAAGRGLQLLFYSVGIGQISSEVPQNLSASRPQDRQFILSSKKLLLSDSGFYLCAWNRLDGLEAFFGQGTRLTVV.

V and J are TRBV19 and TRBJ1-1, with D perhaps matching TRBD1 (5 bases). The CDR3 covers 12 residues. Trimming took off 10 bases at V and 1 base at J, with 10 bases between the two ends. Germline V lookup: CDR1 LNHDA, CDR2 SQIVND (reference sequence). The CDR3 loop reads CATRDGNTEAFF. CDR3 nucleotide sequence: TGTGCCACCCGGGACGGGAACACTGAAGCTTTCTTT. The variable domain in full, completed from reference TRBV19 and TRBJ1-1, reads DGGITQSPKYLFRKEGQNVTLSCEQNLNHDAMYWYRQDPGQGLRLIYYSQIVNDFQKGDIAEGYSVSREKKESFPLTVTSAQKNPTAFYLCATRDGNTEAFFGQGTRLTVV.

This chain uses TRBV6-5 with TRBJ2-3; unclear D gene. CDR3 length equals 13 residues. Trimming stripped 0 bases from V and 4 bases from J, with 5 bases between. Germline V gene data show CDR1 as MNHEY and CDR2 as SVGAGI. This chain's CDR3 is CASSYSPADTQYF. The DNA of the CDR3 is TGTGCCAGCAGTTACTCGCCTGCAGATACGCAGTATTTT.

The genes are TRBV5-1 and TRBJ2-1; D not resolved. Per germline, CDR1 SGHRS and CDR2 YFSETQ. The CDR3 is made up of 13 amino acids. The germline V and J ends were trimmed by 4 bases and 2 bases, with 7 bases remaining between them. The CDR3 loop reads CASSERPYNEQFF. In DNA form, the CDR3 reads TGCGCCAGCAGCGAACGTCCCTACAATGAGCAGTTCTTC.

This chain joins TRBV7-9 and TRBJ2-1, with D unclear. The length of the CDR3 is 15 residues. V lost 6 bases and J 1 base, leaving 13 bases between the germline ends. Germline CDR1 is SEHNR and CDR2 is FQNEAQ (reference sequence). The CDR3 sequence: CASSSSTDSYNEQFF. DNA for the CDR3: TGTGCCAGCAGTTCGTCGACCGATTCCTACAATGAGCAGTTCTTC.

The chain couples TRBV6-5 to TRBJ2-7; D is tentatively TRBD1 or TRBD2 (6 bases each). The V and J ends lost 4 bases and 1 base respectively, with 14 bases between them. Germline V gene sequence: CDR1 MNHEY, CDR2 SVGAGI. CDR3 size: 15 residues. The CDR3 sequence: CASSSSRRGSYEQYF. The CDR3 DNA is TGTGCCAGCAGTTCCTCCCGGAGGGGGTCCTACGAGCAGTACTTC.

This clonotype was counted only a few times. The chain combines TRBV11-2 with TRBJ2-3, with unresolved D. Per the germline V gene, CDR1 is SGHAT and CDR2 is FQNNGV. Trimming left V 2 bases short and J 5 bases short, with 14 bases between. The CDR3 is 15 residues long. The CDR3 DNA reads as TGTGCCAGCAGCTTAACTGGTGCCCGGGTAGATACGCAGTATTTT. Protein product: CASSLTGARVDTQYF.

The rearrangement links TRBV4-1 to TRBJ1-2; D uncertain. The V end was cut by 1 base, the J end by 4 bases, with 10 bases between. The length of the CDR3 is 14 residues. The V gene's germline CDR1 is MGHRA and CDR2 YSYEKL. CDR3 sequence reads: CASSQGGGPYGYTF. In DNA, the CDR3 is TGCGCCAGCAGCCAAGGGGGTGGGCCCTATGGCTACACCTTC.

V usage is TRBV11-2 and J usage is TRBJ2-7; no reliable D call. Trimming took off 4 bases at V and 3 bases at J, with 7 bases between the two ends. CDR1 and CDR2 from the germline V gene are SGHAT and FQNNGV. The CDR3 covers 12 residues. CDR3 protein: CASSSDNYEQYF. The CDR3 nucleotides are TGTGCCAGCAGCTCCGACAACTACGAGCAGTACTTC. The full variable domain, its missing parts supplied by reference TRBV11-2 and TRBJ2-7, is EAGVAQSPRYKIIEKRQSVAFWCNPISGHATLYWYQQILGQGPKLLIQFQNNGVVDDSQLPKDRFSAERLKGVDSTLKIQPAKLEDSAVYLCASSSDNYEQYFGPGTRLTVT.

The genes are TRBV11-2 and TRBJ2-1, with a tentative D call TRBD1 (6 bases). The CDR3 contains 13 residues. Deletions cut 6 bases from V and 6 bases from J, with 12 bases between. Germline V gene lookup returns CDR1 SGHAT and CDR2 FQNNGV. The CDR3 sequence: CASSTGLINEQFF. CDR3 nucleotide sequence: TGTGCCAGCAGTACAGGGTTAATCAATGAGCAGTTCTTC.

The chain recombines TRBV29-1 with TRBJ2-7; 8 bases agree with TRBD1. The V segment lost 5 bases and the J segment 0 bases; nucleotides outside the gene matches: 6. This CDR3 has 14 amino acids. Germline-derived CDR1 and CDR2 are SQVTM and ANQGSEA. The DNA of the CDR3 is TGCAGCGTTTCCGGACAGGGTGACTCCTACGAGCAGTACTTC. Protein: CSVSGQGDSYEQYF.

This rearrangement joins TRBV5-5 to TRBJ2-5; 10 bases match TRBD2. Germline CDR1 SGHKS, CDR2 YYEKEE (reference sequence). This CDR3 contains 14 residues. The trim removed 6 bases at V and 5 bases at J, leaving 7 bases unmatched. The CDR3 DNA follows: TGTGCCAGCATCCGGACTAGCGGATATGAGACCCAGTACTTC. Protein: CASIRTSGYETQYF.

This clonotype has only one observation. This chain connects TRBV3-1 to TRBJ1-6; the D is unclear. The CDR3 covers 13 residues. V lost 3 bases, J lost 5 bases, and 5 bases lay in between. CDR1 and CDR2 (germline): LGHDT, YNNKEL (reference sequence). CDR3 nucleotides: TGTGCCAGCAGCCAGGGTAATAATTCACCCCTCCACTTT. This codes for CASSQGNNSPLHF.

The CDR3 here is CASSQISAGAPEQYF. CDR3 nucleotide sequence: TGTGCCAGCAGCCAAATTTCTGCGGGAGCTCCCGAGCAGTACTTC. V gene TRBV14 combines with J gene TRBJ2-7, with 7 bases identical to TRBD2. CDR1 SGHDN and CDR2 FVKESK come from the germline V gene. CDR3 length equals 15 residues. The ends lost 2 bases at V and 6 bases at J; junction bases unmatched: 10.